Here is one T cell receptor (beta chain) with its context. No antigen is known for it. Germline trimming cut 3 bases from V and 5 bases from J; bases unmatched to any gene: 14. The V gene's germline CDR1 is SGHRS and CDR2 YFSETQ. The CDR3 consists of 17 residues. Repertoires were generated with immunoSEQ multiplex PCR, while TCRdb's copy carries only in-frame clones and drops some. The table has around 65,000 clones, approximately 87% seen once. This sample is drawn from a study of T cell responses to AZD1222 COVID-19 vaccine. Study results and caveats: After the peak T cell response, and only then, were repertoires sampled.

V and J are TRBV5-1 and TRBJ2-7; 10 positions agree with TRBD1. Sequenced here: peripheral blood, sampled 28 days after the second AZD1222 dose. The receptor was derived from an adult who received the AZD1222 COVID-19 vaccine. In DNA, the CDR3 is TGCGCCAGCAGCTCCCCCTCTACCGGGACAGGGGCCCACGAGCAGTACTTC. Protein sequence: CASSSPSTGTGAHEQYF.